Below are 15 T cell receptor beta chains sequenced from a single sample in a study of vaccination and CD4 T cells after COVID-19. Treatment reported: approximately nine-day PBMC culture with coronavirus spike peptide pools or control peptides (ViraFEST assay). No antigen is known for these receptors. The Oncomine TCR Beta short-read assay sequenced DNA from cultured CD4+ T cells. TCRdb passed the PCR reads through MiXCR, listing each CDR3 protein once. The sample records about 11,000 distinct CDR3 sequences, about 50% being singletons. The sample was CD4+ T cells from blood, cultured in vitro. The receptors here all came from a human donor who had recovered from COVID-19.

CDR3 loop: CASNDPLRGLRLNTEAFF. CDR3 sequence (DNA): TGTGCCAGCAACGACCCTCTCAGGGGATTGCGACTTAACACTGAAGCTTTCTTT. This chain uses TRBV6-2 or TRBV6-3 with TRBJ1-1, with a tentative D call TRBD1 (6 bases). This CDR3 is built from 18 residues. Germline-derived CDR1 and CDR2 are MNHEY and SVGEGT. With 7 bases removed from V and 2 bases from J, the gap between germline ends came to 26 bases.

This clonotype was observed a few times. This chain uses TRBV7-2 with TRBJ1-1; 12 bases are shared with TRBD1. Germline V gene lookup returns CDR1 SGHTA and CDR2 FQGNSA. The CDR3 is 17 amino acids. Unmatched junction bases numbered 11, after V lost 4 bases and J lost 5 bases. CDR3 coding DNA: TGTGCCAGCAGCTCCTCCACCGGGACAGGGGGCAAAACTGAAGCTTTCTTT. Its protein is CASSSSTGTGGKTEAFF.

The chain is built from TRBV5-1 and TRBJ1-4, with a weak D call TRBD1 (6 bases). CDR1 and CDR2 (germline): SGHRS, YFSETQ. This CDR3 is 13 amino acids long. Trimming pared 6 bases from V and 6 bases from J, leaving 12 bases between. The CDR3 sequence is CASTTGGDEKLFF. The CDR3 DNA reads TGCGCCAGCACGACAGGAGGGGATGAAAAACTGTTTTTT.

This chain joins TRBV11-3 and TRBJ2-5; TRBD1 matches 7 bases. V shed 6 bases and J 2 bases; nucleotides not matched to a gene: 9. The germline V gene has CDR1 SGHNT and CDR2 YENEEA. The CDR3 sequence is 15 residues long. The CDR3 DNA reads TGTGCCAGCAGGTCCGGGACAGAAGCTCAAGAGACCCAGTACTTC. Amino acids: CASRSGTEAQETQYF.

The table lists this clonotype with a few counts. The chain has TRBV12-3 or TRBV12-4 and TRBJ1-2; 8 bases line up with TRBD1. Trimming at V came to 4 bases and at J to 4 bases, leaving 2 bases not matched to a gene. This CDR3 comprises 13 residues. The CDR3 spells CASSSTGAYGYTF. The CDR3 DNA is TGTGCCAGCAGTTCGACAGGGGCCTATGGCTACACCTTC.

This clonotype appeared a few times. The V and J genes are TRBV7-8 and TRBJ1-1, with TRBD1 matching 10 bases. The junction had 11 bases not matched to a gene; V was cut back by 4 bases and J by 3 bases. The CDR3 loop spans 17 amino acids. CDR1 is SGHVS and CDR2 is FQNEAQ in the germline V gene. The CDR3 here is CASSSRLGTGAYTEAFF. Here the CDR3 DNA reads TGTGCCAGCAGCTCTAGACTCGGGACAGGGGCTTACACTGAAGCTTTCTTT.

V is TRBV29-1 and J is TRBJ1-4; TRBD1 agrees at 7 bases. J gave up 10 bases and V 5 bases, and 7 bases lay outside the gene matches. Germline V gives CDR1 SQVTM, CDR2 ANQGSEA. CDR3 length: 12 amino acids. The CDR3 sequence: CSVILRQGKLFF. DNA for the CDR3: TGCAGCGTTATACTTCGACAGGGAAAACTGTTTTTT.

The gene calls are TRBV6-1 and TRBJ1-2; D uncertain. Trimming removed 4 bases from V and 3 bases from J, with 9 bases in between. The CDR3 length is 13 residues. Germline V CDR1 and CDR2: MNHNS, SASEGT. CDR3: CASSVGWYYGYTF. The CDR3 DNA reads as TGTGCCAGCAGTGTCGGCTGGTACTATGGCTACACCTTC.

Here the CDR3 DNA reads TGTGCCAGCAGCTTAGATTTAGGGGGACAGGGCCTCTACGAGCAGTACTTC. Translated: CASSLDLGGQGLYEQYF. This chain links TRBV11-3 with TRBJ2-7, with 9 positions matching TRBD1. Germline values: CDR1 SGHNT, CDR2 YENEEA. This CDR3 contains 17 residues. V was pared by 0 bases and J by 3 bases, with 9 bases of the junction left unmatched.

This clonotype was recorded a few times. Written as DNA, the CDR3 is TGTGCCAGCAGCTTGCAGGAGGGAGGCACTGAAGCTTTCTTT. Its translation: CASSLQEGGTEAFF. The V gene is TRBV5-4, the J gene TRBJ1-1; D is unresolved. The germline V gene encodes CDR1 SGHNT and CDR2 YYREEE (reference sequence). The germline V and J ends were trimmed by 1 base and 4 bases, with 11 bases remaining between them. This CDR3 region has 14 residues.

J is TRBJ1-2 and V is TRBV18; D perhaps matches TRBD1 (6 bases). Germline V gene data show CDR1 as KGHSH and CDR2 as LQKENI. Trimming pared 6 bases from V and 5 bases from J, leaving 16 bases between. The CDR3 consists of 14 residues. The CDR3 here is CASSGLGTLYGYTF. The CDR3 DNA reads as TGTGCCAGCTCGGGACTCGGGACATTGTATGGCTACACCTTC.

This chain connects TRBV7-2 to TRBJ2-5, with 10 positions matching TRBD2. This CDR3 spans 14 amino acids. Germline V gene sequence: CDR1 SGHTA, CDR2 FQGNSA. J was trimmed by 5 bases and V by 1 base; bases with no gene match: 1. CDR3 nucleotides: TGTGCCAGCAGCTTAGAGCGGGGGGGGGAGACCCAGTACTTC. Translated: CASSLERGGETQYF.

This clonotype showed up just once. CDR3 nucleotides: TGCGCCAGCAGCTCCCAAGGACAGGGTGGGACTGAAGCTTTCTTT. This gives the protein CASSSQGQGGTEAFF. This chain links TRBV5-1 with TRBJ1-1, with 8 bases aligning to TRBD1. The CDR3 is made up of 15 amino acids. J was trimmed by 5 bases and V by 3 bases; bases with no gene match: 9. Germline V gene data show CDR1 as SGHRS and CDR2 as YFSETQ.

This chain joins TRBV11-2 and TRBJ2-2, with 7 bases aligning to TRBD1. The germline V gene encodes CDR1 SGHAT and CDR2 FQNNGV. The V segment lost 3 bases and the J segment 6 bases; nucleotides outside the gene matches: 13. CDR3 length equals 17 residues. The CDR3 loop is CASSFSRDSWGPGELFF. DNA for the CDR3: TGTGCCAGCAGCTTCTCCCGGGACAGCTGGGGGCCCGGGGAGCTGTTTTTT.

The chain links TRBV20-1 to TRBJ2-7; 10 bases match TRBD1. After removal of 4 bases from V and 4 bases from J, the junction contained 4 bases not matched to a gene. The CDR3 has 13 residues. Germline lookup yields CDR1 DFQATT and CDR2 SNEGSKA (reference sequence). CDR3 sequence (DNA): TGCAGTGCTACGGGACAGGGGTGGTACGAGCAGTACTTC. Its protein product is CSATGQGWYEQYF.